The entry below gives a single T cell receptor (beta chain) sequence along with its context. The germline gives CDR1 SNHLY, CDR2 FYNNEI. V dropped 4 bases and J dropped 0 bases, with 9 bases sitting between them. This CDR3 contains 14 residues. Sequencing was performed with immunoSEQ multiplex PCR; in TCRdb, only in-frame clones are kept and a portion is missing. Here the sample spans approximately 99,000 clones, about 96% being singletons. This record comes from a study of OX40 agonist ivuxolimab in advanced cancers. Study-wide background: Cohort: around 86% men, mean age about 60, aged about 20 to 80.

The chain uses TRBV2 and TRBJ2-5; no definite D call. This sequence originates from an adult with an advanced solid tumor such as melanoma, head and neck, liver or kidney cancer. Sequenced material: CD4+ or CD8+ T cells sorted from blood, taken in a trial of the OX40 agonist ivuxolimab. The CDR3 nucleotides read TGTGCCAGCAGTGTGTTGGGGAACCAAGAGACCCAGTACTTC. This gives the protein CASSVLGNQETQYF.